This T cell receptor (beta chain) was recorded in a study of early stage breast cancer tumors. Measured with immunoSEQ multiplex PCR; TCRdb has only the in-frame clones, and not every one. The repertoire holds 6,500 or so clones, with about three fifths as singletons. The germline V gene encodes CDR1 SGHTA and CDR2 FQGNSA. V lost 5 bases and J lost 7; bases outside the gene matches: 9. The CDR3 extends over 15 amino acids. There are a few counts of this clone. The sequence was obtained from a person aged 45-60 years with breast cancer. Sequencing was done on a sample of normal breast tissue next to the tumor. The chain recombines TRBV7-2 with TRBJ2-1; 9 nucleotides agree with TRBD2. The CDR3 DNA follows: TGTGCCAGCAGCCAGACTAGCGGTCCCCTAAATGAGCAGTTCTTC. It codes for CASSQTSGPLNEQFF.